These 32 T cell receptor beta chains came from one sample sequenced in a study of sequential checkpoint blockade in melanoma. Treatment reported: randomized to nivolumab then ipilimumab (arm A) or the reverse (arm B). Assay used: immunoSEQ multiplex PCR; TCRdb lists only in-frame clones, some missing. The table records 40,000 or so clones, roughly 32% of them present only once. The sequences come from tumor tissue (inferred from file names), collected from a patient given nivolumab and ipilimumab in sequence. These receptors were obtained from a human donor with melanoma.

This clone was picked up a small number of times. The rearrangement uses TRBV6-8 and TRBJ2-3; TRBD1 matches 7 bases. Germline CDR1 and CDR2: MNHGY and SAAAGT. CDR3 size: 14 residues. V lost 10 bases to trimming and J lost 4 bases; unmatched junction nucleotides: 11. CDR3 region: CAIKEGTVSDTQYF. As DNA, the CDR3 is TGTGCCATCAAAGAAGGGACAGTATCAGATACGCAGTATTTT.

The CDR3 sequence: CASNRGGDNQPQHF. The CDR3 nucleotides are TGTGCCAGTAACAGAGGGGGAGACAATCAGCCCCAGCATTTT. This chain links TRBV19 with TRBJ1-5; possibly TRBD1 for D (6 bases). The V gene's germline CDR1 is LNHDA and CDR2 SQIVND (reference sequence). The CDR3 covers 14 residues. Trimming shortened V by 7 bases and J by 3 bases, and 13 bases separated the two germline ends.

This clone was observed many times. V is TRBV11-3 and J is TRBJ1-2; TRBD1 might be the D (5 bases). The germline V gene has CDR1 SGHNT and CDR2 YENEEA. Trimming pared 3 bases from V and 2 bases from J, leaving 13 bases between. CDR3 length: 15 amino acids. DNA for the CDR3: TGTGCCAGCAGCTTGGCCACAGGTATAAACTATGGCTACACCTTC. Its translation: CASSLATGINYGYTF.

The chain employs TRBV2 and TRBJ2-7; the D gene is possibly TRBD1 (7 bases). The V and J ends lost 8 bases and 3 bases respectively, with 14 bases between them. The CDR3 extends over 13 amino acids. CDR1 SNHLY and CDR2 FYNNEI come from the germline V gene. CDR3 loop: CASRQGSGYEQYF. The DNA for the CDR3 is TGTGCCAGCCGACAGGGTAGCGGCTACGAGCAGTACTTC.

The chain is built from TRBV7-6 and TRBJ2-1, with TRBD2 matching 9 bases. CDR3 length equals 16 residues. The V segment lost 5 bases and the J segment 3 bases; nucleotides outside the gene matches: 8. The germline CDR1 and CDR2 sequences are SGHVS and FNYEAQ. CDR3 protein: CASSLTLSGSYNEQFF. The CDR3 DNA sequence: TGTGCCAGCAGCCTCACCCTTAGCGGGAGCTACAATGAGCAGTTCTTC.

The chain has TRBV5-1 and TRBJ1-1; D is possibly TRBD1 (5 bases). Germline loops: CDR1 SGHRS, CDR2 YFSETQ. Between the trimmed V and J ends, which lost 0 bases and 5 bases, there was a span of 11 bases. This CDR3 has 14 residues. CDR3 loop: CASSLEAGKTEAFF. The CDR3 DNA reads as TGCGCCAGCAGCTTGGAGGCAGGGAAGACTGAAGCTTTCTTT.

This clone was detected many times. This chain connects TRBV11-3 to TRBJ1-1; D is possibly TRBD1 (6 bases). This CDR3 has 14 amino acids. V was clipped by 7 bases and J by 0 bases, with 12 bases between them. Germline CDR1 and CDR2: SGHNT and YENEEA. The CDR3 DNA reads as TGTGCCAGCACCTTCAGGGACATGAACACTGAAGCTTTCTTT. It codes for CASTFRDMNTEAFF.

The sample holds a few counts of this clone. The chain couples TRBV12-5 to TRBJ2-5, with D perhaps matching TRBD2 (5 bases). The CDR3 contains 13 residues. Germline V gene lookup returns CDR1 LGHNT and CDR2 FRNRAP. CDR3 nucleotide sequence: TGTGCCAGCGCCCCCCGGGGCCAAGAGACCCAGTACTTC. Amino acids: CASAPRGQETQYF.

V is TRBV11-3 and J is TRBJ2-3; 9 nucleotides agree with TRBD2. The trim removed 3 bases at V and 6 bases at J, leaving 10 bases unmatched. Looked up from germline, CDR1 is SGHNT and CDR2 is YENEEA. The CDR3 is 16 amino acids. The CDR3 region has the DNA TGTGCCAGCAGCTTTGGTAGCGGGAGATCAAAGGATACGCAGTATTTT. As protein: CASSFGSGRSKDTQYF.

The chain carries TRBV19 and TRBJ1-5; 8 bases map to TRBD1. With V trimmed by 3 bases and J by 0 bases, 10 bases remained unmatched. CDR1 is LNHDA and CDR2 is SQIVND in the germline V gene (reference sequence). This CDR3 comprises 18 residues. CDR3 sequence: CASSMSRTGTYSNQPQHF. The CDR3 region has the DNA TGTGCCAGTAGTATGAGTAGGACAGGGACCTATAGCAATCAGCCCCAGCATTTT.

This clone appeared a few times. The CDR3 sequence is CATLIPGQGALRGTEAFF. As DNA, the CDR3 is TGTGCCACCCTAATACCGGGACAGGGGGCCTTGCGGGGCACTGAAGCTTTCTTT. V and J are TRBV6-8 and TRBJ1-1; 12 positions match TRBD1. CDR1 is MNHGY, CDR2 SAAAGT, per germline. The CDR3 has 18 residues. The junction had 19 bases not matched to a gene; V was cut back by 10 bases and J by 4 bases.

This clone was detected a few times. The rearrangement uses TRBV6-8 and TRBJ2-3, with 8 nucleotides matching TRBD1. Trimming removed 10 bases from V and 6 bases from J; junction bases left unmatched: 12. This CDR3 contains 14 residues. Germline V gives CDR1 MNHGY, CDR2 SAAAGT. CDR3 bases: TGTGCCATCAGGAATCAGGGGGCGACGGATACGCAGTATTTT. Protein product: CAIRNQGATDTQYF.

This clone was seen a few times. The chain carries TRBV15 and TRBJ2-2; 7 positions agree with TRBD1. CDR3 size: 14 residues. CDR1 is LNHNV and CDR2 is YYDKDF in the germline V gene (reference sequence). J was trimmed by 5 bases and V by 3 bases; bases with no gene match: 3. CDR3 bases: TGTGCCACCAGCAGGACAGGGCGGACCGGGGAGCTGTTTTTT. This codes for CATSRTGRTGELFF.

The rearrangement links TRBV10-2 to TRBJ1-1, with 8 bases matching TRBD1. V was clipped by 2 bases and J by 3 bases; unmatched bases: 8. This CDR3 has 16 amino acids. The germline V gene encodes CDR1 WSHSY and CDR2 SAAADI. The CDR3 nucleotides are TGCGCCAGCAGTGAGCGCAGGGGGCGCGGGGACACTGAAGCTTTCTTT. It is translated as CASSERRGRGDTEAFF.

This clone has a handful of counts. The sequenced fragment ends 1 residue before the CDR3 boundary, so the rest is inferred from the germline J gene. The chain joins TRBV10-3 to TRBJ1-2, with 7 nucleotides matching TRBD1. The V gene end was trimmed by 0 bases and the J gene end by 7 bases; junction bases not matched to a gene: 5. CDR1 and CDR2 (germline): ENHRY, SYGVKD. The CDR3 has 14 residues. CDR3: CAISESGDSGGYTF. The sequenced part of the CDR3 DNA is TGTGCCATCAGTGAGTCGGGGGACAGTGGTGGCTACACC.

This clone was counted only a few times. V is TRBV9 and J is TRBJ2-7; D may be TRBD2 (5 bases). Trimming pared 3 bases from V and 5 bases from J, leaving 15 bases between. Germline lookup yields CDR1 SGDLS and CDR2 YYNGEE. This CDR3 is built from 14 residues. The CDR3 DNA sequence: TGTGCCAGCAGCGCCTCGGATCTGCGGGACGAGCAGTACTTC. This encodes CASSASDLRDEQYF.

Only a few counts were recorded for this clone. This rearrangement joins TRBV6-8 to TRBJ1-5; 7 bases agree with TRBD1. Unmatched junction bases numbered 4, after V lost 5 bases and J lost 3 bases. Germline V gene data show CDR1 as MNHGY and CDR2 as SAAAGT. The CDR3 covers 14 residues. DNA of the CDR3: TGTGCCAGCAGTAACAGGGGACTCAATCAGCCCCAGCATTTT. Its translation is CASSNRGLNQPQHF.

The chain joins TRBV7-2 to TRBJ1-1, with D perhaps matching TRBD1 (6 bases). Per germline, CDR1 SGHTA and CDR2 FQGNSA. This CDR3 spans 13 amino acids. Trimming removed 0 bases from V and 12 bases from J, with 14 bases in between. CDR3 nucleotides: TGTGCCAGCAGCTTAGCCCCTGCAGGGGCTACTTTCTTT. This sequence encodes CASSLAPAGATFF. The full variable domain, rest sourced from reference TRBV7-2 and TRBJ1-1, is GAGVSQSPSNKVTEKGKDVELRCDPISGHTALYWYRQSLGQGLEFLIYFQGNSAPDKSGLPSDRFSAERTGGSVSTLTIQRTQQEDSAVYLCASSLAPAGATFFGQGTRLTVV.

This chain joins TRBV11-3 and TRBJ2-7; 10 bases line up with TRBD1. From germline, CDR1 is SGHNT and CDR2 YENEEA. With 5 bases clipped from V and 2 bases from J, the junction kept 6 bases outside the gene matches. CDR3 length: 15 residues. In nucleotides, the CDR3 is TGTGCCAGCAGCGGGGTAGGGACAGGGGCCTACGAGCAGTACTTC. Its protein is CASSGVGTGAYEQYF.

The rearrangement links TRBV19 to TRBJ2-2, with a possible D match to TRBD2 (5 bases). V lost 1 base, J lost 4 bases, and 10 bases lay in between. Looked up from germline, CDR1 is LNHDA and CDR2 is SQIVND (reference sequence). The CDR3 covers 15 residues. The CDR3 region has the DNA TGTGCCAGTAGTATAGCGCTAGCAACCACCGGGGAGCTGTTTTTT. Its translation is CASSIALATTGELFF.

The V call is TRBV19, the J call TRBJ2-3, with a possible D match to TRBD2 (5 bases). Germline CDR1 reads LNHDA; CDR2 reads SQIVND (reference sequence). The CDR3 extends over 15 amino acids. V lost 3 bases, J lost 2 bases, and 12 bases lay in between. The CDR3 coding sequence is TGTGCCAGTAGTATGGGAGCCTTTTCCACAGATACGCAGTATTTT. Residues: CASSMGAFSTDTQYF. Filled out from reference TRBV19 and TRBJ2-3, the complete variable domain reads DGGITQSPKYLFRKEGQNVTLSCEQNLNHDAMYWYRQDPGQGLRLIYYSQIVNDFQKGDIAEGYSVSREKKESFPLTVTSAQKNPTAFYLCASSMGAFSTDTQYFGPGTRLTVL.

This chain links TRBV15 with TRBJ2-3; weak D call: TRBD2 (7 bases). V dropped 0 bases and J dropped 4 bases, with 11 bases sitting between them. This CDR3 contains 15 residues. Germline V gene sequence: CDR1 LNHNV, CDR2 YYDKDF (reference sequence). DNA for the CDR3: TGTGCCACCAGCAGAGATGGGGGGGCAGCAGATACGCAGTATTTT. Protein sequence: CATSRDGGAADTQYF.

This clone has only a few counts. J is TRBJ2-5 and V is TRBV9; 12 nucleotides match TRBD2. V trimming: 0 bases; J trimming: 5 bases; junction bases outside the gene matches: 8. The length of the CDR3 is 17 residues. Germline values: CDR1 SGDLS, CDR2 YYNGEE. The CDR3 region is CASSVATTSGSGETQYF. The CDR3 DNA follows: TGTGCCAGCAGCGTAGCCACGACTAGCGGGAGCGGTGAGACCCAGTACTTC.

V usage is TRBV5-1 and J usage is TRBJ2-3; 7 bases map to TRBD2. With 4 bases clipped from V and 2 bases from J, the junction kept 7 bases outside the gene matches. This CDR3 region has 15 residues. Per the germline V gene, CDR1 is SGHRS and CDR2 is YFSETQ. The CDR3 loop reads CASSEAGILTDTQYF. The CDR3 coding sequence is TGCGCCAGCAGCGAAGCGGGAATCCTCACAGATACGCAGTATTTT.

V usage is TRBV19 and J usage is TRBJ1-1, with D unclear. The CDR3 totals 13 residues. Germline-derived CDR1 and CDR2 are LNHDA and SQIVND (reference sequence). V was trimmed by 8 bases and J by 6 bases, leaving 16 bases between them. The CDR3 spells CASGYSSKSEAFF. Written as DNA, the CDR3 is TGTGCCAGTGGGTACAGCTCGAAGTCTGAAGCTTTCTTT.

This chain uses TRBV5-1 with TRBJ2-2; perhaps TRBD1 as D (5 bases). This CDR3 contains 15 residues. Germline lookup yields CDR1 SGHRS and CDR2 YFSETQ. V lost 4 bases and J lost 0, with 10 bases in between. CDR3 protein: CASSPTRANTGELFF. For the CDR3, the DNA is TGCGCCAGCAGCCCTACCAGGGCGAACACCGGGGAGCTGTTTTTT.

The V call is TRBV9, the J call TRBJ2-1; D is unresolved. Germline V gene sequence: CDR1 SGDLS, CDR2 YYNGEE. This CDR3 region has 14 residues. V lost 0 bases, J lost 7 bases, and 11 bases lay in between. As DNA, the CDR3 is TGTGCCAGCAGCGTAGGTAGGGCGTCGAATGAGCAGTTCTTC. As protein: CASSVGRASNEQFF.

The J gene is TRBJ2-1, the V gene TRBV19; tentative D call: TRBD1 (6 bases). Germline-derived CDR1 and CDR2 are LNHDA and SQIVND (reference sequence). The CDR3 covers 15 residues. Trimming shortened V by 1 base and J by 4 bases, and 11 bases separated the two germline ends. In DNA form, the CDR3 reads TGTGCCAGTAGTATAGCCCTAGGGGGATACAATGAGCAGTTCTTC. Protein sequence: CASSIALGGYNEQFF.

The rearrangement joins TRBV10-3 to TRBJ2-5; D not certain. The CDR3 is 16 amino acids. Looked up from germline, CDR1 is ENHRY and CDR2 is SYGVKD. Between the trimmed V and J ends, which lost 0 bases and 5 bases, there was a span of 16 bases. The CDR3 reads CAISESKGRMGETQYF. DNA of the CDR3: TGTGCCATCAGTGAGTCGAAGGGCCGGATGGGGGAGACCCAGTACTTC.

In its sample, this clone was seen many times. The chain links TRBV11-3 to TRBJ1-4, with a possible D match to TRBD1 (5 bases). Trimming removed 1 base from V and 5 bases from J, with 8 bases in between. The CDR3 has 14 residues. CDR1 is SGHNT, CDR2 YENEEA, per germline. CDR3 region: CASSLGQLNEKLFF. CDR3 sequence (DNA): TGTGCCAGCAGCTTAGGACAGCTGAATGAAAAACTGTTTTTT. Based on the CDR3 plus reference TRBV11-3 and TRBJ1-4, the full variable domain is EAGVVQSPRYKIIEKKQPVAFWCNPISGHNTLYWYLQNLGQGPELLIRYENEEAVDDSQLPKDRFSAERLKGVDSTLKIQPAELGDSAVYLCASSLGQLNEKLFFGSGTQLSVL.

This clone was picked up a small number of times. The chain joins TRBV9 to TRBJ1-4; tentatively, D is TRBD1 (5 bases). This CDR3 is 15 amino acids long. Germline loops: CDR1 SGDLS, CDR2 YYNGEE. Trimming left V 0 bases short and J 9 bases short, with 15 bases between. The CDR3 region is CASSVGLQEGKKLFF. The CDR3 bases are TGTGCCAGCAGCGTAGGACTCCAAGAGGGGAAAAAACTGTTTTTT.

A few counts support this clone. The V gene is TRBV6-8, the J gene TRBJ2-3; TRBD1 aligns across 8 bases. This CDR3 is built from 18 residues. Germline CDR1 reads MNHGY; CDR2 reads SAAAGT. The trim removed 1 base at V and 2 bases at J, leaving 11 bases unmatched. The CDR3 DNA reads TGTGCCAGCAGTTACTATTCCCAAGGGACAGGACACACAGATACGCAGTATTTT. Its translation: CASSYYSQGTGHTDTQYF.